A selection of T cell receptor beta chains follows, all from one sample in a study of control samples from healthy donors and cancer patients. Here immunoSEQ multiplex PCR was the method, and the copy in TCRdb shows in-frame clones only, minus some. The table lists roughly 88,000 clones, approximately 91% of them singletons. Sequenced material: blood. The receptor source for this set is a woman in her thirties in good health. Both conserved end residues are trimmed from each CDR3.

CDR3 protein: ASGGRVTGYT; J gene: TRBJ1-2; V gene: TRBV6-5
CDR3 protein: ASSPPSGRRDTQY; J gene: TRBJ2-3; V gene: TRBV18
CDR3 protein: ASSEQGREEKLF; J gene: TRBJ1-4; V gene: TRBV6-1
CDR3 protein: AWSSFPGVGAF; J gene: TRBJ1-1; V gene: TRBV30
CDR3 protein: ASSRGSQPQH; J gene: TRBJ1-5; V gene: TRBV2
CDR3 protein: ASSQDPLPTV; J gene: TRBJ1-1; V gene: TRBV3-1/TRBV3-2
CDR3 protein: ASTRGGATYEQY; J gene: TRBJ2-7; V gene: TRBV6-5
CDR3 protein: ASSQEGHPSYGYT; J gene: TRBJ1-2; V gene: TRBV4-1
CDR3 protein: ASSQGHNQPQH; J gene: TRBJ1-5; V gene: TRBV4-1
CDR3 protein: ASSAGFGSTNEKLF; J gene: TRBJ1-4; V gene: TRBV6-1
CDR3 protein: ASSHTGTGYGYT; J gene: TRBJ1-2; V gene: TRBV7-9
CDR3 protein: ASSIVRVNTEAF; J gene: TRBJ1-1; V gene: TRBV19
CDR3 protein: AWSSGTGNTIY; J gene: TRBJ1-3; V gene: TRBV30
CDR3 protein: ASTPYSGQGRRSSGNTIY; J gene: TRBJ1-3; V gene: TRBV19
CDR3 protein: ASKVWTSVSGANVLT; J gene: TRBJ2-6; V gene: TRBV19
CDR3 protein: ASSHDPHAKSDGYT; J gene: TRBJ1-2; V gene: TRBV4-2
CDR3 protein: ASSIQGIDGANVLT; J gene: TRBJ2-6; V gene: TRBV5-4
CDR3 protein: ASSLGAYEQY; J gene: TRBJ2-7; V gene: TRBV5-1
CDR3 protein: ASSLLQGEKLF; J gene: TRBJ1-4; V gene: TRBV5-1
CDR3 protein: ASSTPRGRRRNQPQH; J gene: TRBJ1-5; V gene: TRBV2
CDR3 protein: ASSFAGQGHQPQH; J gene: TRBJ1-5; V gene: TRBV28
CDR3 protein: ASSRQGSNEKLF; J gene: TRBJ1-4; V gene: TRBV6-6